Following are 31 T cell receptor beta chains from one sample sequenced in a study of cytomegalovirus exposure and HLA in healthy donors. Vbeta (60) and Jbeta (13) primers were used in the PCR. Some clones are missing from TCRdb's copy, which holds only in-frame ones; the method was immunoSEQ multiplex PCR. The profile covers about 140,000 clones, with about 75% appearing a single time and more than 3% taken by the ten largest. Material for sequencing was PBMCs. These receptors came from a man between 18 and 35 years old in good health and CMV-seronegative.

The chain combines TRBV5-6 with TRBJ2-7; D is perhaps TRBD2 (6 bases). The length of the CDR3 is 14 residues. CDR1 and CDR2 (germline): SGHDT, YYEEEE. The V and J ends lost 2 bases and 3 bases respectively, with 12 bases between them. The CDR3 coding sequence is TGTGCCAGCAGCTTTGGACTACCTATCTACGAGCAGTACTTC. Amino acid sequence: CASSFGLPIYEQYF.

This clone was picked up a small number of times. The chain recombines TRBV4-1 with TRBJ2-2, with TRBD1 matching over 8 bases. This CDR3 has 16 amino acids. J was trimmed by 5 bases and V by 0 bases; bases with no gene match: 5. Germline V gene sequence: CDR1 MGHRA, CDR2 YSYEKL. In DNA, the CDR3 is TGCGCCAGCAGCCAAGATCTAACAGGGGGGACCGGGGAGCTGTTTTTT. It codes for CASSQDLTGGTGELFF.

This chain connects TRBV5-4 to TRBJ2-7, with 13 bases that match TRBD2. There are 16 residues in the CDR3. The V gene end was trimmed by 0 bases and the J gene end by 4 bases; junction bases not matched to a gene: 4. The germline V gene encodes CDR1 SGHNT and CDR2 YYREEE (reference sequence). CDR3 sequence (DNA): TGTGCCAGCAGCTTGGGACTAGCGGGAGGTGGGTACGAGCAGTACTTC. Amino acids: CASSLGLAGGGYEQYF.

The chain couples TRBV9 to TRBJ2-3; D might be TRBD2 (6 bases). V shed 6 bases and J shed 2 bases, with 19 bases lying between them. This CDR3 spans 16 amino acids. Germline CDR1 SGDLS, CDR2 YYNGEE. CDR3 sequence (DNA): TGTGCCAGCACCCTTTATGGGGGAGGAGACACAGATACGCAGTATTTT. Protein: CASTLYGGGDTDTQYF.

J is TRBJ1-1 and V is TRBV21-1; the table's D gene call, TRBD1, was not cross checked with the DNA. TRBV21-1 is flagged as a pseudogene. This CDR3 has 18 amino acids. Here the CDR3 DNA reads TGTGCCAGCAGCAAAGACCGGGACAGGGGGCTTTGGAACACTGAAGCTTTCTTT. Translated, it gives CASSKDRDRGLWNTEAFF.

The V gene is TRBV30, the J gene TRBJ1-2; D is undetermined. This CDR3 contains 13 residues. Trimming pared 2 bases from V and 3 bases from J, leaving 10 bases between. Germline CDR1 GTSNPN, CDR2 SVGIG (reference sequence). CDR3: CAWSWSSDYGYTF. DNA of the CDR3: TGTGCCTGGAGTTGGAGTTCCGACTATGGCTACACCTTC.

CDR3 DNA: TGTGCCAGCAGCGTAGATTGGGTAGGGGGACTAGCGGGGGGGTCAGATACGCAGTATTTT. Translation: CASSVDWVGGLAGGSDTQYF. This chain connects TRBV9 to TRBJ2-3; 16 nucleotides line up with TRBD2. Germline trimming cut 0 bases from V and 4 bases from J; bases unmatched to any gene: 11. The CDR3 has 20 residues. Germline CDR1 SGDLS, CDR2 YYNGEE.

V and J are TRBV5-4 and TRBJ1-6, with D perhaps TRBD1 (6 bases). This CDR3 contains 17 residues. V shed 3 bases and J shed 0 bases, with 13 bases lying between them. Germline CDR1 and CDR2: SGHNT and YYREEE (reference sequence). The CDR3 sequence: CASSSPRGSSYNSPLHF. Here the CDR3 DNA reads TGTGCCAGCAGCTCGCCCAGGGGAAGCTCCTATAATTCACCCCTCCACTTT.

This chain connects TRBV10-3 to TRBJ2-7, with 9 bases lining up with TRBD1. This CDR3 has 13 residues. V lost 9 bases to trimming and J lost 5 bases; unmatched junction nucleotides: 8. CDR1 is ENHRY and CDR2 is SYGVKD in the germline V gene. The DNA of the CDR3 is TGTGCCATTTCCGGGACAGGGTCTAACGAGCAGTACTTC. Its translation is CAISGTGSNEQYF.

This chain uses TRBV11-2 with TRBJ2-7; TRBD2 matches 7 bases. Germline trimming cut 1 base from V and 4 bases from J; bases unmatched to any gene: 4. This CDR3 has 14 amino acids. Germline CDR1 is SGHAT and CDR2 is FQNNGV. CDR3 bases: TGTGCCAGCAGCTTAGTCCTCGGGGGGTACGAGCAGTACTTC. It yields the protein CASSLVLGGYEQYF.

The chain links TRBV5-1 to TRBJ2-1; 11 nucleotides match TRBD2. The germline CDR1 and CDR2 sequences are SGHRS and YFSETQ. The V gene end was trimmed by 4 bases and the J gene end by 9 bases; junction bases not matched to a gene: 12. The CDR3 is 16 amino acids. CDR3 protein: CASSPTSGGIGGEQFF. The CDR3 DNA reads TGCGCCAGCAGCCCCACTAGCGGGGGCATTGGCGGTGAGCAGTTCTTC.

CDR3 loop: CATSRDGQYNEQYF. The CDR3, as DNA: TGTGCCACCAGCAGAGACGGACAGTACAACGAGCAGTACTTC. The V gene is TRBV15, the J gene TRBJ2-7, with a possible D match to TRBD1 (6 bases). From germline, CDR1 is LNHNV and CDR2 YYDKDF (reference sequence). Trimming took 0 bases from V and 5 from J, leaving 11 bases between them. The CDR3 length is 14 residues.

This clone was picked up a small number of times. This chain uses TRBV4-1 with TRBJ1-5; 7 positions match TRBD1. V dropped 4 bases and J dropped 7; count of bases not matched to a gene: 7. The CDR3 covers 14 residues. Per germline, CDR1 MGHRA and CDR2 YSYEKL. CDR3: CASSPSAGGQPQHF. The CDR3 nucleotides read TGCGCCAGCAGCCCTTCGGCAGGGGGACAGCCCCAGCATTTT.

The V and J genes are TRBV27 and TRBJ1-6; tentatively, D is TRBD1 (6 bases). Germline CDR1 is MNHEY and CDR2 is SMNVEV (reference sequence). The CDR3 has 13 amino acids. Trimming removed 9 bases from V and 10 bases from J, with 16 bases in between. In DNA, the CDR3 is TGTGCCAGTGCAAGGACAGCCGCCTCACCCCTCCACTTT. Translated, it gives CASARTAASPLHF.

The rearrangement uses TRBV11-1 and TRBJ2-5; no definite D call. The V gene's germline CDR1 is SGHAT and CDR2 FQDESV (reference sequence). V dropped 2 bases and J dropped 2 bases, with 12 bases sitting between them. The CDR3 totals 15 residues. The CDR3 sequence is CASSLIGGRQETQYF. The CDR3 bases are TGTGCCAGCAGCTTAATCGGCGGAAGACAAGAGACCCAGTACTTC. Full variable domain (rest looked up from reference TRBV11-1 and TRBJ2-5): EAEVAQSPRYKITEKSQAVAFWCDPISGHATLYWYRQILGQGPELLVQFQDESVVDDSQLPKDRFSAERLKGVDSTLKIQPAELGDSAMYLCASSLIGGRQETQYFGPGTRLLVL.

The chain joins TRBV5-1 to TRBJ2-1, with unresolved D. Germline assignment: CDR1 SGHRS and CDR2 YFSETQ. CDR3 size: 14 residues. The V end was cut by 5 bases, the J end by 0 bases, with 9 bases between. CDR3 in amino acids: CASSLLSSYNEQFF. As DNA, the CDR3 is TGCGCCAGCAGTCTTCTTAGCTCCTACAATGAGCAGTTCTTC. Using reference TRBV5-1 and TRBJ2-1 for the parts outside the CDR3, the full variable domain is KAGVTQTPRYLIKTRGQQVTLSCSPISGHRSVSWYQQTPGQGLQFLFEYFSETQRNKGNFPGRFSGRQFSNSRSEMNVSTLELGDSALYLCASSLLSSYNEQFFGPGTRLTVL.

The V call is TRBV27, the J call TRBJ1-5; 7 nucleotides agree with TRBD1. The CDR3 totals 18 residues. Germline CDR1 is MNHEY and CDR2 is SMNVEV (reference sequence). After removal of 3 bases from V and 7 bases from J, the junction contained 18 bases not matched to a gene. The DNA of the CDR3 is TGTGCCAGCAGTTTTACAGGGTCGGGCAGGGGGACTCGGCAGCCCCAGCATTTT. It yields the protein CASSFTGSGRGTRQPQHF.

The chain has TRBV6-1 and TRBJ2-2; D is uncertain. Trimming cost V 2 bases and J 1 base, with 14 bases left between them. Germline V gene lookup returns CDR1 MNHNS and CDR2 SASEGT. The CDR3 contains 17 residues. The CDR3 spells CASSELFRAVNTGELFF. The CDR3 region has the DNA TGTGCCAGCAGTGAATTGTTTCGTGCAGTGAACACCGGGGAGCTGTTTTTT.

Concerning this clone: Other DNA sequences from this sample encode an identical CDR3 as well. The rearrangement links TRBV5-1 to TRBJ1-2, with D tentatively TRBD1 (6 bases). Between the trimmed V and J ends, which lost 0 bases and 7 bases, there was a span of 13 bases. The germline CDR1 and CDR2 sequences are SGHRS and YFSETQ. CDR3 length equals 14 residues. CDR3 loop: CASSLDSQGGGYTF. CDR3 in DNA: TGCGCCAGCAGCTTGGACTCACAGGGTGGTGGCTACACCTTC.

This clone was picked up one time. This chain uses TRBV27 with TRBJ2-1; 8 bases match TRBD2. This CDR3 region has 14 residues. Germline loops: CDR1 MNHEY, CDR2 SMNVEV (reference sequence). Trimming removed 5 bases from V and 5 bases from J; junction bases left unmatched: 5. CDR3 residues: CASSPRTSHNEQFF. The DNA for the CDR3 is TGTGCCAGCAGTCCCCGGACTAGCCACAATGAGCAGTTCTTC.

The chain is built from TRBV18 and TRBJ2-2; 8 bases align to TRBD1. This CDR3 has 15 residues. Per the germline V gene, CDR1 is KGHSH and CDR2 is LQKENI. Losses at the gene ends were 3 bases for V and 4 bases for J; bases not matched to a gene: 4. The CDR3 spells CASSPSGGRTGELFF. Here the CDR3 DNA reads TGTGCCAGCTCACCGTCAGGGGGCCGCACCGGGGAGCTGTTTTTT.

This chain joins TRBV9 and TRBJ2-5; D remains ambiguous. The CDR3 is made up of 14 amino acids. V was clipped by 4 bases and J by 2 bases, with 12 bases between them. Germline CDR1 and CDR2: SGDLS and YYNGEE. CDR3 sequence reads: CASSTAQVQETQYF. The CDR3 bases are TGTGCCAGCAGCACGGCCCAGGTTCAAGAGACCCAGTACTTC.

This chain joins TRBV2 and TRBJ2-5; 9 bases are shared with TRBD2. The junction had 10 bases not matched to a gene; V was cut back by 9 bases and J by 5 bases. This CDR3 contains 14 residues. CDR1 SNHLY and CDR2 FYNNEI come from the germline V gene. The CDR3 reads CARSSGSRGETQYF. CDR3 nucleotide sequence: TGTGCCAGGAGTAGCGGGAGCCGAGGCGAGACCCAGTACTTC.

V and J are TRBV11-2 and TRBJ1-1; D unresolved. This CDR3 region has 17 residues. Per the germline V gene, CDR1 is SGHAT and CDR2 is FQNNGV. V was clipped by 0 bases and J by 8 bases, with 22 bases between them. The CDR3 region is CASSLDLTGRHNTEAFF. CDR3 bases: TGTGCCAGCAGCTTAGATCTAACGGGGAGGCACAATACCGAAGCTTTCTTT. Using reference TRBV11-2 and TRBJ1-1 for the parts outside the CDR3, the full variable domain is EAGVAQSPRYKIIEKRQSVAFWCNPISGHATLYWYQQILGQGPKLLIQFQNNGVVDDSQLPKDRFSAERLKGVDSTLKIQPAKLEDSAVYLCASSLDLTGRHNTEAFFGQGTRLTVV.

V and J are TRBV11-2 and TRBJ2-2; the match to TRBD1 covers 7 bases. Germline V gene data show CDR1 as SGHAT and CDR2 as FQNNGV. This CDR3 is built from 15 residues. The J segment lost 7 bases and the V segment lost 3 bases, leaving 8 bases of the junction unmatched. CDR3 loop: CASSFGTEGNGELFF. The CDR3 DNA sequence: TGTGCCAGCAGCTTTGGGACAGAGGGGAACGGGGAGCTGTTTTTT.

The J gene is TRBJ1-2, the V gene TRBV29-1, with D uncertain. The germline V gene has CDR1 SQVTM and CDR2 ANQGSEA. The CDR3 spans 12 residues. Trimming removed 4 bases at V and 8 bases at J, with 14 bases between. The CDR3 sequence is CSVGLLLGGYTF. In DNA, the CDR3 is TGCAGCGTTGGTCTCCTCCTCGGGGGCTACACCTTC.

The V and J genes are TRBV7-2 and TRBJ1-5, with D tentatively TRBD1 (6 bases). Germline V CDR1 and CDR2: SGHTA, FQGNSA. This CDR3 is 18 amino acids long. V dropped 1 base and J dropped 0 bases, with 16 bases sitting between them. This chain's CDR3 is CASSLGMGGGNSNQPQHF. The CDR3 DNA reads as TGTGCCAGCAGCTTAGGCATGGGAGGGGGAAATAGCAATCAGCCCCAGCATTTT.

The chain has TRBV29-1 and TRBJ2-7, with 10 positions matching TRBD2. After removal of 4 bases from V and 6 bases from J, the junction contained 9 bases not matched to a gene. CDR1 and CDR2 (germline): SQVTM, ANQGSEA. The CDR3 consists of 14 residues. The CDR3 here is CSVGWASGSREQYF. In DNA, the CDR3 is TGCAGCGTTGGATGGGCTAGCGGGAGTCGCGAGCAGTACTTC.

V and J are TRBV5-4 and TRBJ2-4, with D possibly TRBD2 on 5 matching bases. CDR3 size: 15 residues. Trimming took 0 bases from V and 8 from J, leaving 15 bases between them. Germline CDR1 is SGHNT and CDR2 is YYREEE (reference sequence). The CDR3 DNA reads as TGTGCCAGCAGCTTGGCAGAGGGCGGAATATACATTCAGTACTTC. This codes for CASSLAEGGIYIQYF.

The CDR3 region is CASSSHPGEKLFF. The CDR3 region has the DNA TGTGCCAGTAGTAGTCACCCCGGGGAAAAACTGTTTTTT. This rearrangement joins TRBV19 to TRBJ1-4; D gene unclear. Trimming pared 4 bases from V and 8 bases from J, leaving 11 bases between. The CDR3 sequence is 13 residues long. CDR1 and CDR2 from the germline V gene are LNHDA and SQIVND (reference sequence).

The rearrangement joins TRBV11-2 to TRBJ1-4, with D perhaps matching TRBD1 (5 bases). The V and J ends lost 1 base and 4 bases respectively, with 13 bases between them. CDR1 and CDR2 (germline): SGHAT, FQNNGV. CDR3 length: 16 residues. The CDR3 reads CASSLAWQGSNEKLFF. The CDR3 DNA reads TGTGCCAGCAGCTTAGCCTGGCAGGGCAGTAATGAAAAACTGTTTTTT. Filled out from reference TRBV11-2 and TRBJ1-4, the complete variable domain reads EAGVAQSPRYKIIEKRQSVAFWCNPISGHATLYWYQQILGQGPKLLIQFQNNGVVDDSQLPKDRFSAERLKGVDSTLKIQPAKLEDSAVYLCASSLAWQGSNEKLFFGSGTQLSVL.